These 27 T cell receptor beta chains share one sample of origin, sequenced in a study of cytomegalovirus exposure and HLA in healthy donors (TCRdb year 2017). The receptor library was made with the immunoSEQ multiplex PCR assay. A mixture of 60 forward primers for TCR Vbeta segments and 13 reverse primers for TCR Jbeta segments was used in the multiplex PCR. The immuneACCESS repertoire file appears here via TCRdb, limited to in-frame rearrangements. These files lack a portion of the clones; in checked studies, under half of the deficit traces to unresolved V genes, and the cause of the others is not known. The sample table shows about 110,000 clones, and approximately 82% are seen once. The ten largest clones add up to roughly 2.5% of the sample. The sample consisted of PBMCs. These receptors were obtained from a man in his forties in good health and CMV-seronegative.

This chain joins TRBV5-5 and TRBJ2-7; 10 bases are a match to TRBD2. From germline, CDR1 is SGHKS and CDR2 YYEKEE (reference sequence). V lost 2 bases to trimming and J lost 3 bases; unmatched junction nucleotides: 5. This CDR3 has 15 amino acids. The CDR3 DNA reads TGTGCCAGCAGCTTAGGACTAGCGGAGGGCTACGAGCAGTACTTC. Translated, it gives CASSLGLAEGYEQYF.

This clone was found once. The chain recombines TRBV6-6 with TRBJ2-2; 15 positions match TRBD2. V shed 0 bases, J shed 10 bases, and the junction held 3 bases outside the gene matches. The CDR3 length is 16 residues. Per germline, CDR1 MNHNY and CDR2 SVGAGI (reference sequence). The CDR3 loop reads CASSYSGLAGGSELFF. CDR3 nucleotide sequence: TGTGCCAGCAGTTACTCGGGACTAGCGGGGGGATCGGAGCTGTTTTTT.

The V call is TRBV11-2, the J call TRBJ1-5; D is undetermined. CDR3 length equals 13 residues. CDR1 is SGHAT, CDR2 FQNNGV, per germline. V lost 0 bases, J lost 6 bases, and 6 bases lay in between. CDR3 amino acids: CASSLDRGQPQHF. The CDR3 DNA follows: TGTGCCAGCAGCTTAGATCGGGGTCAGCCCCAGCATTTT.

The J gene is TRBJ2-2, the V gene TRBV11-1; 14 bases map to TRBD2. From germline, CDR1 is SGHAT and CDR2 FQDESV (reference sequence). The trim removed 2 bases at V and 4 bases at J, leaving 6 bases unmatched. The CDR3 is made up of 18 amino acids. This CDR3 is CASSLSTSGGGFTGELFF. The CDR3 DNA reads TGTGCCAGCAGCTTATCGACTAGCGGGGGGGGATTCACCGGGGAGCTGTTTTTT.

This clone was counted between two and nine times. The same CDR3 arises from other DNA sequences in this sample as well. The CDR3 spells CASSLEGRGTDTQYF. In nucleotides, the CDR3 is TGCGCCAGCAGCTTGGAGGGGCGCGGCACAGATACGCAGTATTTT. V is TRBV5-1 and J is TRBJ2-3, with D perhaps matching TRBD1 (5 bases). This CDR3 has 15 residues. Germline V gives CDR1 SGHRS, CDR2 YFSETQ. V lost 0 bases and J lost 1, with 9 bases in between.

The table lists this clone with a few counts. CDR3 protein: CAITPGIENTEAFF. CDR3 bases: TGTGCCATCACTCCCGGGATTGAGAACACTGAAGCTTTCTTT. The chain is built from TRBV10-3 and TRBJ1-1; no definite D call. The CDR3 spans 14 residues. Trimming left V 7 bases short and J 1 base short, with 13 bases between. In germline, CDR1 is ENHRY, CDR2 SYGVKD.

The rearrangement joins TRBV29-1 to TRBJ1-4; unclear D gene. Germline lookup yields CDR1 SQVTM and CDR2 ANQGSEA. The CDR3 loop spans 12 amino acids. The V gene lost 5 bases and the J gene lost 4 bases, with 8 bases spanning the gap. In DNA, the CDR3 is TGCAGCGTTAGCGTGGGTAATGAAAAACTGTTTTTT. This translates into CSVSVGNEKLFF. The full variable domain, in which reference TRBV29-1 and TRBJ1-4 provide the parts outside the CDR3, is SAVISQKPSRDICQRGTSLTIQCQVDSQVTMMFWYRQQPGQSLTLIATANQGSEATYESGFVIDKFPISRPNLTFSTLTVSNMSPEDSSIYLCSVSVGNEKLFFGSGTQLSVL.

The chain links TRBV19 to TRBJ1-2, with 9 bases identical to TRBD1. The junction had 7 bases not matched to a gene; V was cut back by 5 bases and J by 3 bases. The CDR3 consists of 15 residues. The germline gives CDR1 LNHDA, CDR2 SQIVND (reference sequence). The CDR3 region has the DNA TGTGCCAGTAGTCTCAACAGGGGGCGAGACTATGGCTACACCTTC. Amino acid sequence: CASSLNRGRDYGYTF.

The chain links TRBV5-4 to TRBJ1-6; D not resolved. This CDR3 is built from 14 residues. V gave up 0 bases and J gave up 10 bases, with 11 bases separating them. Germline V lookup: CDR1 SGHNT, CDR2 YYREEE (reference sequence). The CDR3 nucleotides are TGTGCCAGCAGCTTGGCCGCGACGGGGTCACCCCTCCACTTT. Residues: CASSLAATGSPLHF.

This chain links TRBV7-9 with TRBJ1-1; TRBD1 is a possible D gene (6 bases). CDR1 is SEHNR and CDR2 is FQNEAQ in the germline V gene (reference sequence). CDR3 length equals 14 residues. Deletions cut 5 bases from V and 0 bases from J, with 10 bases between. CDR3 sequence (DNA): TGTGCCAGCAGCGGGCAGGGGATGAACACTGAAGCTTTCTTT. Protein product: CASSGQGMNTEAFF.

The chain joins TRBV29-1 to TRBJ2-3; 8 positions agree with TRBD1. CDR1 and CDR2 (germline): SQVTM, ANQGSEA. This CDR3 region has 14 residues. V lost 3 bases to trimming and J lost 4 bases; unmatched junction nucleotides: 6. The CDR3 DNA is TGCAGCGTTGAGACAGGGGCTCTTCCAGATACGCAGTATTTT. Its protein is CSVETGALPDTQYF.

This clone has just a few counts. The chain combines TRBV6-5 with TRBJ2-7; tentative D call: TRBD1 (5 bases). The V end lost 7 bases, the J end lost 0 bases, and 16 bases lay between the germline ends. The CDR3 consists of 15 residues. Germline values: CDR1 MNHEY, CDR2 SVGAGI. The CDR3 DNA sequence: TGTGCCAGCATTCCCACTCACCAGGGCTCCTACGAGCAGTACTTC. Translated: CASIPTHQGSYEQYF.

The rearrangement links TRBV7-2 to TRBJ2-5; D may be TRBD2 (6 bases). The CDR3 runs 15 residues. In germline, CDR1 is SGHTA, CDR2 FQGNSA. V was trimmed by 1 base and J by 4 bases, leaving 13 bases between them. Here the CDR3 reads CASSLGGAGGETQYF. The CDR3, as DNA: TGTGCCAGCAGCTTAGGCGGGGCTGGTGGAGAGACCCAGTACTTC.

This clone turned up a few times. V usage is TRBV5-1 and J usage is TRBJ2-1, with 9 positions matching TRBD2. This CDR3 comprises 15 residues. V dropped 0 bases and J dropped 9; count of bases not matched to a gene: 7. Germline V lookup: CDR1 SGHRS, CDR2 YFSETQ. The CDR3 here is CASSLAAGGPGEQFF. For the CDR3, the DNA is TGCGCCAGCAGCTTGGCCGCGGGGGGGCCAGGTGAGCAGTTCTTC.

The chain has TRBV7-9 and TRBJ2-1; a possible D gene is TRBD2 (6 bases). V lost 6 bases to trimming and J lost 9 bases, with 9 bases between them. Germline V gene data show CDR1 as SEHNR and CDR2 as FQNEAQ (reference sequence). The CDR3 loop spans 11 amino acids. CDR3 coding DNA: TGTGCCAGCAGGTTGGAGGGTGAGCAGTTCTTC. As protein: CASRLEGEQFF.

In its sample, this clone was seen a few times. The DNA for the CDR3 is TGTGCCAGCAGCTCAACAACGGGACTGACGCTGGAGCTGTTTTTT. Translation gives CASSSTTGLTLELFF. The chain employs TRBV7-9 and TRBJ2-2; a possible D gene is TRBD2 (6 bases). Germline CDR1 is SEHNR and CDR2 is FQNEAQ (reference sequence). Trimming removed 4 bases at V and 10 bases at J, with 19 bases between. The CDR3 totals 15 residues.

DNA of the CDR3: TGTGCCAGTAGTATATCTGGGCGCGGCTACACCTTC. Translated: CASSISGRGYTF. The rearrangement joins TRBV19 to TRBJ1-2; D unclear. Per the germline V gene, CDR1 is LNHDA and CDR2 is SQIVND (reference sequence). With 2 bases removed from V and 8 bases from J, the gap between germline ends came to 9 bases. The CDR3 extends over 12 amino acids.

This chain connects TRBV2 to TRBJ2-7, with TRBD1 matching 7 bases. CDR3 size: 13 residues. V shed 8 bases, J shed 5 bases, and the junction held 9 bases outside the gene matches. Germline V lookup: CDR1 SNHLY, CDR2 FYNNEI. The DNA for the CDR3 is TGTGCCAGCTATCAGGGGGAAGGTAACGAGCAGTACTTC. Encoded protein: CASYQGEGNEQYF.

The chain carries TRBV2 and TRBJ2-7; possible D gene TRBD2, 5 bases. Looked up from germline, CDR1 is SNHLY and CDR2 is FYNNEI. The CDR3 sequence is 13 residues long. V lost 7 bases and J lost 0, with 10 bases in between. DNA for the CDR3: TGTGCCAGCAATATTGGGAGCTCCTACGAGCAGTACTTC. Its protein is CASNIGSSYEQYF.

The gene calls are TRBV5-6 and TRBJ2-7; the D gene is possibly TRBD1 (6 bases). The CDR3 covers 17 residues. From germline, CDR1 is SGHDT and CDR2 YYEEEE. Trimming stripped 4 bases from V and 2 bases from J, with 22 bases between. The CDR3 reads CASSDWTELRLAYEQYF. DNA for the CDR3: TGTGCCAGCAGCGACTGGACAGAGCTGAGATTAGCCTACGAGCAGTACTTC.

The V gene is TRBV4-2, the J gene TRBJ1-1; D is ambiguous. The germline V gene has CDR1 LGHNA and CDR2 YNFKEQ. The length of the CDR3 is 15 residues. Trimming took off 0 bases at V and 3 bases at J, with 11 bases between the two ends. The CDR3 protein is CASSQDRGSYTEAFF. CDR3 nucleotide sequence: TGTGCCAGCAGCCAAGATCGAGGGTCGTACACTGAAGCTTTCTTT.

The V gene is TRBV11-3, the J gene TRBJ2-3, with TRBD1 matching 8 bases. This CDR3 is 16 amino acids long. Germline assignment: CDR1 SGHNT and CDR2 YENEEA. V was clipped by 0 bases and J by 2 bases; unmatched bases: 4. Written as DNA, the CDR3 is TGTGCCAGCAGCTTAGACGGGCAGGGGGCCACAGATACGCAGTATTTT. Translating gives CASSLDGQGATDTQYF.

The chain couples TRBV19 to TRBJ1-1; 12 nucleotides match TRBD1. Germline V gene sequence: CDR1 LNHDA, CDR2 SQIVND (reference sequence). The CDR3 contains 14 residues. V shed 6 bases and J 4 bases; nucleotides not matched to a gene: 3. CDR3 protein: CASRRDRGPTEAFF. CDR3 bases: TGTGCCAGTAGGCGGGACAGGGGGCCCACTGAAGCTTTCTTT.

The chain has TRBV7-6 and TRBJ1-6; D is undetermined. V lost 5 bases and J lost 7, with 15 bases in between. The CDR3 length is 15 residues. Germline V gene sequence: CDR1 SGHVS, CDR2 FNYEAQ. The CDR3 is CASSPGPRVNSPLHF. The CDR3 coding sequence is TGTGCCAGCAGCCCGGGCCCGAGGGTGAATTCACCCCTCCACTTT. Together with reference TRBV7-6 and TRBJ1-6, the CDR3 gives the full variable domain: GAGVSQSPRYKVTKRGQDVALRCDPISGHVSLYWYRQALGQGPEFLTYFNYEAQQDKSGLPNDRFSAERPEGSISTLTIQRTEQRDSAMYRCASSPGPRVNSPLHFGNGTRLTVT.

This CDR3 is CASSLEDRGRTNYGYTF. The DNA of the CDR3 is TGCGCCAGCAGCTTGGAGGACAGGGGGCGAACTAACTATGGCTACACCTTC. This chain uses TRBV5-1 with TRBJ1-2; 11 nucleotides line up with TRBD1. CDR3 length equals 17 residues. Germline lookup yields CDR1 SGHRS and CDR2 YFSETQ. The V segment lost 0 bases and the J segment 0 bases; nucleotides outside the gene matches: 4.

Turning to this clone: Since the CDR3 does not end with the conserved phenylalanine or tryptophan, this likely comes from a read error. This sequence joins TRBV30 and TRBJ2-7, with 9 bases that match TRBD2. Germline CDR1 and CDR2: GTSNPN and SVGIG (reference sequence). V lost 0 bases and J lost 5; bases outside the gene matches: 11. This CDR3 is 16 amino acids long. The CDR3 DNA reads as TGTGCCTGGAGTGTAAGGGGCGGGGGGGCGGTAAACGAGCAGTACCTC. Translation gives CAWSVRGGGAVNEQYL.

The V call is TRBV25-1, the J call TRBJ1-6, with 7 nucleotides matching TRBD1. V was pared by 1 base and J by 7 bases, with 4 bases of the junction left unmatched. The CDR3 totals 15 residues. CDR1 MGHDK and CDR2 SYGVNS come from the germline V gene. The CDR3 DNA is TGTGCCAGCAGTGAATCGGGACAGTTAAATTCACCCCTCCACTTT. Translated, it gives CASSESGQLNSPLHF.